One and the same sample provided the 13 T cell receptor beta chains below, sequenced in a study of cytomegalovirus exposure and HLA in healthy donors. The assay was immunoSEQ multiplex PCR, and TCRdb's table has in-frame clones only and misses some. The table records approximately 230,000 clones, roughly nine tenths of them present only once. The material sequenced was PBMCs. These TCRs come from a man younger than 35 in good health and CMV-seropositive.

The sample holds one count of this clone. The CDR3 reads CASTIRAGVAYEQYF. The CDR3 nucleotides read TGTGCCAGCACAATAAGGGCAGGGGTAGCCTACGAGCAGTACTTC. The chain carries TRBV28 and TRBJ2-7, with a tentative D call TRBD1 (6 bases). Trimming shortened V by 7 bases and J by 2 bases, and 18 bases separated the two germline ends. This CDR3 has 15 amino acids. The germline V gene encodes CDR1 MDHEN and CDR2 SYDVKM. The full variable domain, in which reference TRBV28 and TRBJ2-7 provide the parts outside the CDR3, is DVKVTQSSRYLVKRTGEKVFLECVQDMDHENMFWYRQDPGLGLRLIYFSYDVKMKEKGDIPEGYSVSREKKERFSLILESASTNQTSMYLCASTIRAGVAYEQYFGPGTRLTVT.

The chain combines TRBV12-5 with TRBJ2-1, with TRBD2 matching 10 bases. V gave up 6 bases and J gave up 4 bases; unmatched junction bases: 6. Germline CDR1 and CDR2: LGHNT and FRNRAP. The CDR3 sequence is 15 residues long. DNA of the CDR3: TGTGCTAGTGGGGTGGGGACTAGCGTATACAATGAGCAGTTCTTC. Translated: CASGVGTSVYNEQFF.

The DNA for the CDR3 is TGTGCCAGCAGCACTAGCTCCAGCTCCTACAATGAGCAGTTCTTC. Translation: CASSTSSSSYNEQFF. The V gene is TRBV7-9, the J gene TRBJ2-1; the D gene is possibly TRBD2 (6 bases). Germline V gene data show CDR1 as SEHNR and CDR2 as FQNEAQ (reference sequence). This CDR3 region has 15 residues. V was shortened by 5 bases and J by 0 bases, with 11 bases between the two germline ends. Variable domain in full (rest from reference TRBV7-9 and TRBJ2-1): DTGVSQNPRHKITKRGQNVTFRCDPISEHNRLYWYRQTLGQGPEFLTYFQNEAQLEKSRLLSDRFSAERPKGSFSTLEIQRTEQGDSAMYLCASSTSSSSYNEQFFGPGTRLTVL.

Worth noting for this clone: In the same sample, other DNA sequences code for this CDR3. The V and J genes are TRBV27 and TRBJ1-4, with 7 bases aligning to TRBD1. The germline V gene has CDR1 MNHEY and CDR2 SMNVEV (reference sequence). The CDR3 runs to 15 residues. The junction had 3 bases not matched to a gene; V was cut back by 2 bases and J by 3 bases. The CDR3 protein is CASSLRTGANEKLFF. DNA for the CDR3: TGTGCCAGCAGTTTACGAACAGGGGCTAATGAAAAACTGTTTTTT.

This clone appeared once. The chain combines TRBV6-1 with TRBJ2-2; either TRBD1 or TRBD2 may supply D (5 bases each). Trimming removed 10 bases at V and 0 bases at J, with 15 bases between. The V gene's germline CDR1 is MNHNS and CDR2 SASEGT. The CDR3 totals 15 residues. The DNA of the CDR3 is TGTGCCACTGCGAGGGTACAGGCGAACACCGGGGAGCTGTTTTTT. Translated, it gives CATARVQANTGELFF.

This chain connects TRBV27 to TRBJ2-3; a weak D match, TRBD2 (5 bases). CDR3 length: 13 amino acids. Looked up from germline, CDR1 is MNHEY and CDR2 is SMNVEV (reference sequence). Trimming shortened V by 5 bases and J by 3 bases, and 9 bases separated the two germline ends. The CDR3 spells CASSTPGTDTQYF. DNA for the CDR3: TGTGCCAGCAGTACCCCGGGGACAGATACGCAGTATTTT.

The chain employs TRBV27 and TRBJ1-1; 10 bases fit TRBD1. V lost 7 bases to trimming and J lost 5 bases; unmatched junction nucleotides: 7. Germline CDR1 MNHEY, CDR2 SMNVEV (reference sequence). This CDR3 spans 14 amino acids. For the CDR3, the DNA is TGTGCCAGCACCCTGGGACAGGGGTCAACTGAAGCTTTCTTT. Its protein product is CASTLGQGSTEAFF.

This clone has only one observation. The chain has TRBV19 and TRBJ1-5; possible D gene TRBD1, 6 bases. Germline assignment: CDR1 LNHDA and CDR2 SQIVND (reference sequence). This CDR3 is built from 16 residues. With 0 bases removed from V and 7 bases from J, the gap between germline ends came to 16 bases. CDR3 coding DNA: TGTGCCAGTAGTATAGAGCCCGGGGGCGCAGGGCAGCCCCAGCATTTT. Translating it yields CASSIEPGGAGQPQHF.

The V gene is TRBV6-5, the J gene TRBJ2-5, with D perhaps TRBD1 (6 bases). Germline V lookup: CDR1 MNHEY, CDR2 SVGAGI. This CDR3 region has 15 residues. Trimming stripped 7 bases from V and 5 bases from J, with 20 bases between. The CDR3 DNA is TGTGCCAGCAAAGTTGTCGACAGGAACTGGGAGACCCAGTACTTC. Its translation is CASKVVDRNWETQYF.

This clone has just a few counts. This chain joins TRBV18 and TRBJ1-5, with D unresolved. The germline CDR1 and CDR2 sequences are KGHSH and LQKENI. V dropped 0 bases and J dropped 1 base, with 4 bases sitting between them. The CDR3 extends over 14 amino acids. The CDR3 DNA reads as TGTGCCAGCTCACCACCCAACAGCAATCAGCCCCAGCATTTT. This codes for CASSPPNSNQPQHF.

V usage is TRBV27 and J usage is TRBJ2-1; D is unresolved. This CDR3 region has 15 residues. Trimming pared 5 bases from V and 4 bases from J, leaving 15 bases between. Germline CDR1 and CDR2: MNHEY and SMNVEV (reference sequence). CDR3 coding DNA: TGTGCCAGCAGTAAAACCGGGCCTCCTTACAATGAGCAGTTCTTC. Its translation: CASSKTGPPYNEQFF.

This clone has only a few counts. Other DNA sequences in this specimen translate into the identical CDR3. The chain joins TRBV27 to TRBJ2-7; 7 bases are a match to TRBD1. CDR1 MNHEY and CDR2 SMNVEV come from the germline V gene (reference sequence). The CDR3 has 13 residues. V shed 2 bases, J shed 2 bases, and the junction held 0 bases outside the gene matches. The CDR3 DNA reads TGTGCCAGCAGTTTAACAGGGGCCTACGAGCAGTACTTC. Translation gives CASSLTGAYEQYF.

The rearrangement joins TRBV5-1 to TRBJ2-4, with TRBD1 as a possible D gene (5 bases). The CDR3 has 16 amino acids. Trimming cost V 0 bases and J 0 bases, with 10 bases left between them. The V gene's germline CDR1 is SGHRS and CDR2 YFSETQ. For the CDR3, the DNA is TGCGCCAGCAGCTTGGGGACACTGGGAGCCAAAAACATTCAGTACTTC. Translated: CASSLGTLGAKNIQYF.